One and the same sample provided the 9 T cell receptor beta chains below, sequenced in a study of T-cell memory formation after mild COVID-19. Using its own MiXCR run on the 5' RACE reads, TCRdb lists one record per CDR3 protein. The table has some 150,000 distinct CDR3 sequences, over 15% seen once; the top ten hold 2% to 2.5%. The sample taken for sequencing was PBMCs or a T cell subset sorted from them (not recorded which). Source of these receptors: an adult woman who had mild COVID-19 (a few samples of this study predate the infection). Cell type and time point are not known.

This clonotype occurred a few times. CDR3 nucleotide sequence: TGTGCCAGCGGGACGGTCGCCAGTTGGGCTTTCTTT. Translating it yields CASGTVASWAFF. The rearrangement uses TRBV12-3 or TRBV12-4 and TRBJ1-1, with D perhaps TRBD1 (5 bases). Trimming removed 8 bases from V and 11 bases from J, with 18 bases in between. The CDR3 totals 12 residues.

This clonotype was seen only once. The chain couples TRBV30 to TRBJ2-5, with 8 positions matching TRBD1. This CDR3 is 13 amino acids long. The germline gives CDR1 GTSNPN, CDR2 SVGIG (reference sequence). The V and J ends lost 3 bases and 5 bases, in that order; junction bases with no gene match: 5. The chain's CDR3 is CAWSPGGRETQYF. The DNA for the CDR3 is TGTGCCTGGAGCCCAGGGGGCCGGGAGACCCAGTACTTC.

This clonotype was found a few times. The chain has TRBV24-1 and TRBJ2-7; D is perhaps TRBD1 (6 bases). Trimming cost V 9 bases and J 0 bases, with 11 bases left between them. Germline V CDR1 and CDR2: KGHDR, SFDVKD. The CDR3 extends over 13 amino acids. In nucleotides, the CDR3 is TGTGCCACCCAAGACAGGAGCTCCTACGAGCAGTACTTC. Its translation: CATQDRSSYEQYF.

The chain is built from TRBV12-3 or TRBV12-4 and TRBJ2-7, with D possibly being TRBD2 (6 bases). This CDR3 contains 14 residues. The V and J ends lost 5 bases and 2 bases respectively, with 13 bases between them. CDR3 nucleotides: TGTGCCAGCAGTCCCCAGCGGGCAGCCTACGAGCAGTACTTC. This encodes CASSPQRAAYEQYF.

There are a few counts of this clonotype. This chain connects TRBV25-1 to TRBJ2-6, with 10 positions matching TRBD1. V was clipped by 6 bases and J by 1 base; unmatched bases: 3. The CDR3 is made up of 16 amino acids. The germline gives CDR1 MGHDK, CDR2 SYGVNS. Here the CDR3 reads CASRTGGNSGANVLTF. The CDR3 bases are TGTGCCAGCAGGACAGGGGGCAATTCTGGGGCCAACGTCCTGACTTTC.

This clonotype has more than one count but fewer than ten. The CDR3 reads CASSQEDGRAENEQFF. The CDR3 DNA is TGTGCCAGCAGCCAAGAAGACGGGAGGGCAGAAAATGAGCAGTTCTTC. The chain links TRBV3-1 to TRBJ2-1, with TRBD2 matching 8 bases. CDR1 is LGHDT, CDR2 YNNKEL, per germline (reference sequence). The ends lost 0 bases at V and 7 bases at J; junction bases unmatched: 8. The length of the CDR3 is 16 residues.

This clonotype was seen more than once but under ten times. The rearrangement uses TRBV30 and TRBJ1-2; TRBD1 matches 9 bases. The V segment lost 5 bases and the J segment 5 bases; nucleotides outside the gene matches: 3. Germline V CDR1 and CDR2: GTSNPN, SVGIG (reference sequence). CDR3 length: 12 residues. The CDR3 DNA follows: TGTGCCTGGGGGACAGGGAATTATGGCTACACCTTC. It specifies CAWGTGNYGYTF.

CDR3 bases: TGTGCCAGCAGCGCTGGGACAGGGAGAAATCAGCCCCAGCATTTT. Protein: CASSAGTGRNQPQHF. This rearrangement joins TRBV7-8 to TRBJ1-5; 9 bases map to TRBD1. This CDR3 has 15 residues. Germline V gene data show CDR1 as SGHVS and CDR2 as FQNEAQ. The V and J ends lost 5 bases and 4 bases, in that order; junction bases with no gene match: 6.

Notes on this clonotype: This may come from a read error, since a much larger clone is one base off. CDR3 bases: TGTGCCAGCAGTTACGAGGGGACAGATACGCAGTATTTT. Its translation is CASSYEGTDTQYF. The genes are TRBV12-3 or TRBV12-4 and TRBJ2-3, with D perhaps assigned TRBD1 or TRBD2 (5 bases each). V gave up 4 bases and J gave up 3 bases, with 8 bases separating them. The CDR3 runs to 13 residues.